The source of this T cell receptor (beta chain) is a study of Ad26.COV2.S vaccination and SARS-CoV-2 variants. Study details: The authors gave Ad26.COV2.S intramuscularly, either once or twice 56 days apart.

General study results and limits: Vaccine recipients showed a spike-specific TCR breadth that was higher than in placebo recipients.

Treatment reported: over 15 received Ad26.COV2.S at low or high dose, single or two shots; a few received placebo; per-sample allocation not given. Day 63 after the first injection of vaccine or placebo was the sampling time. In the vaccine, an Ad26 vector expressed the SARS-CoV-2 spike of the Wuhan strain. A word on this clone: Its cognate antigen is unknown.

Assay: immunoSEQ multiplex PCR; the TCRdb copy retains only in-frame clones and omits some. This table holds about 400,000 clones, about four fifths found once. The V and J ends lost 4 bases and 5 bases, in that order; junction bases with no gene match: 6. The CDR3 length is 14 residues. Germline V gene sequence: CDR1 SGHRS, CDR2 YFSETQ. The chain is built from TRBV5-1 and TRBJ2-5; TRBD1 matches at 9 bases. The TCR sequence derives from a person between 18 and 65 years old who received the Ad26.COV2.S COVID-19 vaccine or a placebo. Sequencing was performed on peripheral blood, taken in a trial of Ad26.COV2.S vaccine versus placebo. CDR3 nucleotides: TGCGCCAGCAGCACCAGGACAGGGGAGGAGACCCAGTACTTC. Protein sequence: CASSTRTGEETQYF.